Sequencing of this TCR beta chain was carried out in a study of T cell changes during pregnancy in multiple sclerosis. Germline V gene data show CDR1 as SGHTA and CDR2 as FQGNSA. V lost 11 bases, J lost 1 base, and 13 bases stayed unmatched. This CDR3 has 15 residues. Profiled with immunoSEQ multiplex PCR; TCRdb holds only in-frame clones, not every one. The sample shows more than 90,000 clones, almost 95% of them seen only once. Specimen: peripheral blood, collected after pregnancy. This receptor was obtained from a female donor with multiple sclerosis, enrolled in a pregnancy study. This chain connects TRBV7-2 to TRBJ1-1; TRBD1 matches at 7 bases. CDR3: CAVSITGTANTEAFF. The CDR3 coding sequence is TGTGCCGTCTCGATTACAGGGACAGCGAACACTGAAGCTTTCTTT.